This T cell receptor (beta chain) was identified in a study of shared clonotypes between healthy human individuals. DNA at 150 to 200 ng, roughly 27,000 T cell genomes, went into sorted-subset replicate PCRs. Produced via immunoSEQ multiplex PCR; TCRdb's table is partial and in-frame only. Among about 1 million clones, roughly 80% were seen once, and the ten largest hold 1.4%. Only a few counts were recorded for this clone. Antigen unknown. The CDR3 totals 12 residues. The V segment lost 4 bases and the J segment 9 bases; nucleotides outside the gene matches: 5. CDR1 is MDHEN, CDR2 SYDVKM, per germline. Study-level points and caveats: Estimated richness values were generally larger in naive subsets than in memory subsets.

Sequencing was done on a sample of memory CD4+ T cells sorted from blood. Subset in this sample: CD45RA-negative fraction. This receptor was identified in a man between 18 and 29 years old in good health. The rearrangement joins TRBV28 to TRBJ1-1, with TRBD1 matching over 7 bases. The CDR3 bases are TGTGCCAGCAGTTCACCGGGACAGCAAGCTTTCTTT. This sequence encodes CASSSPGQQAFF.